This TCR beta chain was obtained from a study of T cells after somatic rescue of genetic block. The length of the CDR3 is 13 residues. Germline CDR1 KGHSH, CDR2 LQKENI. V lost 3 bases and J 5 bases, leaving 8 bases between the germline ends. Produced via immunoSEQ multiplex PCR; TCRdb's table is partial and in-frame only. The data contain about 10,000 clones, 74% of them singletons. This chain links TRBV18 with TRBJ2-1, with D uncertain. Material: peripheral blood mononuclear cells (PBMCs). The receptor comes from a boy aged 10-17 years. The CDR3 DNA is TGTGCCAGCTCACCGAGGAGCGACAATGAGCAGTTCTTC. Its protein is CASSPRSDNEQFF.